Detailed here is one T cell receptor beta chain. Its antigen is currently unknown. A constant-region primer served to make TCR beta cDNA from around 540 ng total RNA. Employing slightly modified ARM-PCR, three nested multiplex PCR rounds were run, and these gave rise to the TCR beta libraries. Researchers ran the first two PCR rounds for ten to eleven cycles each with TRBV1-TRBV30 forward primers and a C-beta reverse primer. One entry per CDR3 protein results from TCRdb running MiXCR on the multiplex PCR reads. The table has hundreds of thousands of distinct CDR3 sequences, 50% to 60% seen once; the top ten hold more than 15%. The blood RNA (from unsorted whole blood) was obtained, and germline DNA was also extracted. This entry comes from a study of tumor-infiltrating lymphocytes in primary liver carcinoma. Regarding the study as a whole: In tumor-adjacent and tumor-blood pairs, overlap was lower than in tumor region pairs.

Per the germline V gene, CDR1 is SNHLY and CDR2 is FYNNEI. Trimming shortened V by 8 bases and J by 5 bases, and 16 bases separated the two germline ends. CDR3 length equals 14 residues. Sequencing used peripheral blood. The rearrangement uses TRBV2 and TRBJ2-1; TRBD1 might be the D (6 bases). The receptor was derived from a woman aged 25 to 39 with primary liver carcinoma and hepatitis B virus infection. The CDR3 DNA sequence: TGTGCCAGCTCAGGACAGAGGTCCCACAATGAGCAGTTCTTC. This codes for CASSGQRSHNEQFF.